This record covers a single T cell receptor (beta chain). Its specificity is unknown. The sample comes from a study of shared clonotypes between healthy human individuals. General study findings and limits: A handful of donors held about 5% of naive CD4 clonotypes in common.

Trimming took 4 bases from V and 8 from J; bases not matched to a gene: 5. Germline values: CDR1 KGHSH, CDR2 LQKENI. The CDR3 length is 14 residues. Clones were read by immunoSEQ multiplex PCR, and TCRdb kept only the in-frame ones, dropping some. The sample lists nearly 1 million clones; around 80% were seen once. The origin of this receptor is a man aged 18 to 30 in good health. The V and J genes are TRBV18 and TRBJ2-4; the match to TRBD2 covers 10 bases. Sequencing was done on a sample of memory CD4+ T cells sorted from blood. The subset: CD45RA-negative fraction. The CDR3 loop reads CASSLSGGADIQYF. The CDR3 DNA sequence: TGTGCCAGCTCACTCAGCGGGGGGGCGGACATTCAGTACTTC.